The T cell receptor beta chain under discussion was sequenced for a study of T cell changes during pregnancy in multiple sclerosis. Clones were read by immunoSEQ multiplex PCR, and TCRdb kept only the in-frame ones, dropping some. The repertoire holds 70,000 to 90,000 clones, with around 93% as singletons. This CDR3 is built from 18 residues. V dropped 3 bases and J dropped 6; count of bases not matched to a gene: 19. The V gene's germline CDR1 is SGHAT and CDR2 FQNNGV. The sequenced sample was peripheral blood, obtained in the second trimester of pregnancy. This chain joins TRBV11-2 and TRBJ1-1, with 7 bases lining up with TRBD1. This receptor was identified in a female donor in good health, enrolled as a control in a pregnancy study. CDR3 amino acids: CASSFPRGDGDGLPEAFF. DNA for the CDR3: TGTGCCAGCAGCTTCCCCAGGGGGGACGGGGACGGTTTGCCTGAAGCTTTCTTT.